These T cell receptor beta chains were read from a single sample in a study of T cell responses to AZD1222 COVID-19 vaccine. Method: immunoSEQ multiplex PCR; TCRdb's copy keeps in-frame clones and lacks some. The table includes 20,000 to 25,000 clones, around 86% detected once. The source material was peripheral blood, sampled 28 days after the second AZD1222 dose. These receptors were taken from an adult who received the AZD1222 COVID-19 vaccine. CDR3s include the opening cysteine and the closing phenylalanine or tryptophan. The D gene is left open where the match is weak. Only part of the rows carry a size: once, few, many, or a class if the clone is expanded.

d_call	v_call	j_call	clone_size	cdr3_aa	cdr3_nt
.	TRBV7-9	TRBJ1-2	.	CASSFSDPGYTF	TGTGCCAGCAGCTTTTCAGATCCTGGCTACACCTTC
.	TRBV5-1	TRBJ2-7	.	CASSLASARLDYEQYF	TGCGCCAGCAGCTTGGCTTCGGCCCGGTTGGACTACGAGCAGTACTTC
.	TRBV7-3	TRBJ1-5	.	CASSLESGQPQHF	TGTGCCAGCAGCTTGGAAAGCGGTCAGCCCCAGCATTTT
.	TRBV9	TRBJ2-1	.	CASSVDQNSYNEQFF	TGTGCCAGCAGCGTAGACCAGAACTCCTACAATGAGCAGTTCTTC
.	TRBV11-2	TRBJ2-7	.	CASSTEGLRRYF	TGTGCCAGCAGCACAGAGGGCCTCCGGAGGTACTTC
TRBD1	TRBV19	TRBJ1-5	once	CASTANRGQNQPQHF	TGTGCCAGTACCGCCAACAGGGGTCAGAATCAGCCCCAGCATTTT
TRBD1	TRBV5-5	TRBJ1-6	.	CASSPRTGSYNSPLHF	TGTGCCAGCAGCCCCAGGACAGGGAGTTACAATTCACCCCTCCACTTT
.	TRBV5-1	TRBJ1-4	.	CASSSIGANEKLFF	TGCGCCAGCAGCTCTATTGGAGCTAATGAAAAACTGTTTTTT
.	TRBV30	TRBJ1-6	.	CAWSSASYNSPLHF	TGTGCCTGGAGTAGCGCATCCTATAATTCACCCCTCCACTTT
.	TRBV3-1/TRBV3-2	TRBJ1-2	.	CASSHGGDGYTF	TGTGCCAGCAGCCACGGGGGAGATGGCTACACCTTC
TRBD1	TRBV5-1	TRBJ2-1	few	CASSLEAGQGKQFF	TGCGCCAGCAGCTTGGAGGCGGGACAGGGAAAGCAGTTCTTC
TRBD1	TRBV5-6	TRBJ1-3	.	CASRATGGAGNTIYF	TGTGCCAGCAGAGCGACAGGGGGTGCTGGAAACACCATATATTTT
.	TRBV18	TRBJ1-1	.	CASSPPTTAEAFF	TGTGCCAGCTCACCTCCGACGACTGCTGAAGCTTTCTTT
.	TRBV3-1/TRBV3-2	TRBJ1-5	few	CASSRLDNEPQHF	TGTGCCAGCAGCCGCCTGGACAACGAGCCCCAGCATTTT
TRBD1	TRBV27	TRBJ1-2	few	CASTLDRTGGYGYTF	TGTGCCAGCACCCTAGACAGGACAGGGGGCTATGGCTACACCTTC
.	TRBV12-3/TRBV12-4	TRBJ2-3	once	CASTLQGSDTQYF	TGTGCCAGCACTCTCCAGGGGTCAGATACGCAGTATTTT
TRBD1	TRBV25-1	TRBJ2-7	.	CASSERQGNEQYF	TGTGCCAGCAGTGAGCGACAGGGCAACGAGCAGTACTTC
.	TRBV3-1/TRBV3-2	TRBJ1-3	.	CASLSPGNTIYF	TGTGCCAGCTTATCTCCTGGAAACACCATATATTTT
TRBD1	TRBV10-3	TRBJ2-7	few	CAISASSGQGSYEQYF	TGTGCCATCAGTGCGAGCTCGGGACAGGGCTCCTACGAGCAGTACTTC
.	TRBV6-1	TRBJ1-4	.	CASSEAVSSGVNEKLFF	TGTGCCAGCAGTGAAGCGGTGTCCTCGGGAGTTAATGAAAAACTGTTTTTT
.	TRBV7-9	TRBJ2-2	few	CASSYDGTGWLFF	TGTGCCAGCAGCTACGACGGAACCGGGTGGCTGTTTTTT
.	TRBV5-8	TRBJ2-1	few	CASTKGENSYNEQFF	TGTGCCAGCACCAAGGGAGAAAACTCCTACAATGAGCAGTTCTTC
TRBD1	TRBV6-6	TRBJ1-2	.	CASSLGQVLANYGYTF	TGTGCCAGCAGTCTGGGACAGGTCCTAGCTAACTATGGCTACACCTTC
.	TRBV5-6	TRBJ2-2	.	CASSFGFNTGELFF	TGTGCCAGCAGCTTTGGGTTCAACACCGGGGAGCTGTTTTTT
.	TRBV13	TRBJ1-6	.	CASSLQTANNSPLHF	TGTGCCAGCAGCCTCCAGACAGCGAATAATTCACCCCTCCACTTT
.	TRBV9	TRBJ1-6	.	CASSYLQDGWNSPLHF	TGTGCCAGCAGCTACTTACAGGACGGATGGAATTCACCCCTCCACTTT
.	TRBV18	TRBJ2-3	.	CASSARDVGNTDTQYF	TGTGCCAGCTCAGCCCGGGACGTCGGGAACACAGATACGCAGTATTTT
.	TRBV18	TRBJ2-7	.	CASSPTSVSSYEQYF	TGTGCCAGCTCACCCACCTCGGTTAGCTCCTACGAGCAGTACTTC
.	TRBV19	TRBJ2-7	.	CASSRTGSGEQYF	TGTGCCAGTAGCCGGACGGGCTCGGGGGAGCAGTACTTC
.	TRBV30	TRBJ1-6	.	CAWSVRGGGRHTTPSPLHF	TGTGCCTGGAGTGTACGGGGGGGAGGAAGACATACGACTCCTTCACCCCTCCACTTT
.	TRBV5-1	TRBJ2-2	once	CASSLNSGANTGELFF	TGCGCCAGCAGCCTCAATAGCGGTGCGAACACCGGGGAGCTGTTTTTT
.	TRBV5-1	TRBJ2-2	.	CASSLGPGAAGELFF	TGCGCCAGCAGCTTGGGCCCGGGGGCCGCCGGGGAGCTGTTTTTT
.	TRBV19	TRBJ2-5	.	CASSPGSQETQYF	TGTGCCTCCTCCCCGGGGTCCCAAGAGACCCAGTACTTC
.	TRBV5-1	TRBJ1-3	.	CASSFSSGNTIYF	TGCGCCAGCAGCTTCAGCTCTGGAAACACCATATATTTT
TRBD1	TRBV11-1	TRBJ2-1	.	CASSRDSRYNEQFF	TGTGCCAGCAGCCGGGACAGCCGATACAATGAGCAGTTCTTC
.	TRBV2	TRBJ2-3	.	CASSGPRDTQYF	TGTGCCAGCAGTGGACCCCGAGATACGCAGTATTTT
.	TRBV27	TRBJ2-7	.	CASSGAHEQYF	TGTGCCAGCAGCGGCGCGCACGAGCAGTACTTC
.	TRBV2	TRBJ1-2	.	CASSEFGAPNGGDGYTF	TGTGCCAGCAGTGAATTCGGTGCCCCGAACGGAGGAGATGGCTACACCTTC
.	TRBV16	TRBJ1-2	.	CASSQLRETVGYTF	TGTGCCAGCAGCCAATTAAGGGAGACTGTGGGCTACACCTTC
.	TRBV7-8	TRBJ2-7	.	CASSLAGGRYEQYF	TGTGCCAGCAGCTTAGCGGGGGGGCGGTACGAGCAGTACTTC